A single sample is the source of the 17 T cell receptor beta chains below, sequenced in a study of OX40 agonist ivuxolimab in advanced cancers. Only in-frame clones appear in the TCRdb table, and some are missing; sequencing was by immunoSEQ multiplex PCR. This sample carries about 75,000 clones, about 85% of them seen once, and the ten largest clones take about 8%. The sample consisted of CD4+ or CD8+ T cells sorted from blood, taken in a trial of the OX40 agonist ivuxolimab. The receptor set was obtained from an adult with an advanced solid tumor such as melanoma, head and neck, liver or kidney cancer.

The V and J genes are TRBV19 and TRBJ1-1; D may be TRBD1 (5 bases). Germline V gene data show CDR1 as LNHDA and CDR2 as SQIVND (reference sequence). The CDR3 has 13 amino acids. V was cut by 2 bases and J by 1 base, with 5 bases left in between. The CDR3 is CASSIQGNTEAFF. For the CDR3, the DNA is TGTGCCAGTAGTATACAGGGGAACACTGAAGCTTTCTTT.

This sequence joins TRBV7-3 and TRBJ1-2, with TRBD1 matching over 9 bases. The CDR3 totals 16 residues. CDR1 is SGHTA, CDR2 FQGTGA, per germline. V shed 0 bases and J 6 bases; nucleotides not matched to a gene: 8. The CDR3 region has the DNA TGTGCCAGCAGCTTAACGTTCACAGGGGGCACGGATGGCTACACCTTC. Protein: CASSLTFTGGTDGYTF.

The chain links TRBV7-8 to TRBJ1-4; 7 bases map to TRBD1. The CDR3 is 14 amino acids. The germline V gene has CDR1 SGHVS and CDR2 FQNEAQ. With V trimmed by 5 bases and J by 5 bases, 5 bases remained unmatched. CDR3 bases: TGTGCCAGCAGCCGCGGGACAGCAAATGAAAAACTGTTTTTT. The encoded protein is CASSRGTANEKLFF.

This clone was seen a few times. The rearrangement uses TRBV2 and TRBJ1-2, with D unclear. The V and J ends lost 4 bases and 4 bases respectively, with 10 bases between them. CDR1 SNHLY and CDR2 FYNNEI come from the germline V gene. This CDR3 region has 13 residues. The DNA of the CDR3 is TGTGCCAGCAGTGCCGGTGGAACCTATGGCTACACCTTC. This encodes CASSAGGTYGYTF.

In this sample, this clone turned up once. The rearrangement joins TRBV5-1 to TRBJ2-3, with 7 positions matching TRBD1. The CDR3 is made up of 16 amino acids. The V gene's germline CDR1 is SGHRS and CDR2 YFSETQ. Losses at the gene ends were 5 bases for V and 4 bases for J; bases not matched to a gene: 13. The CDR3 region has the DNA TGCGCCAGCAGATTTACAGGGGCCGGAATATCAGATACGCAGTATTTT. Its protein product is CASRFTGAGISDTQYF.

The chain is built from TRBV5-1 and TRBJ2-7, with D unresolved. Trimming stripped 1 base from V and 7 bases from J, with 12 bases between. The CDR3 has 13 amino acids. Germline V gives CDR1 SGHRS, CDR2 YFSETQ. The CDR3 loop reads CASSLPSDGEQYF. In DNA, the CDR3 is TGCGCCAGCAGCTTGCCGTCGGATGGTGAGCAGTACTTC.

This clone showed up just once. The chain joins TRBV5-1 to TRBJ1-6; D is uncertain. The V end was cut by 0 bases, the J end by 10 bases, with 11 bases between. This CDR3 spans 14 amino acids. Germline V gene sequence: CDR1 SGHRS, CDR2 YFSETQ. This chain's CDR3 is CASSLGSSGSPLHF. CDR3 nucleotides: TGCGCCAGCAGCTTGGGTAGTTCCGGGTCACCCCTCCACTTT.

The rearrangement joins TRBV7-2 to TRBJ1-5; no reliable D call. CDR3 length: 13 residues. In germline, CDR1 is SGHTA, CDR2 FQGNSA. Trimming took off 5 bases at V and 1 base at J, with 6 bases between the two ends. The CDR3 coding sequence is TGTGCCAGCAGCGGGGTGAGCAATCAGCCCCAGCATTTT. This gives the protein CASSGVSNQPQHF.

The chain is built from TRBV11-3 and TRBJ2-5; tentatively, D is TRBD1 or TRBD2 (6 bases each). This CDR3 has 13 amino acids. Deletions cut 5 bases from V and 1 base from J, with 8 bases between. Germline assignment: CDR1 SGHNT and CDR2 YENEEA. CDR3 in amino acids: CASSGGPQETQYF. The CDR3 coding sequence is TGTGCCAGCAGCGGGGGGCCCCAAGAGACCCAGTACTTC.

The rearrangement links TRBV5-6 to TRBJ2-6; D gene unclear. Per the germline V gene, CDR1 is SGHDT and CDR2 is YYEEEE. This CDR3 is built from 15 residues. V dropped 0 bases and J dropped 3 bases, with 7 bases sitting between them. Here the CDR3 DNA reads TGTGCCAGCAGCTTGGGGGATTTTGGGGCCAACGTCCTGACTTTC. This sequence encodes CASSLGDFGANVLTF.

This chain connects TRBV5-7 to TRBJ1-5, with D perhaps TRBD1 (5 bases). TRBV5-7 is an ORF, and what it does is uncertain. The CDR3 consists of 14 residues. V was trimmed by 3 bases and J by 3 bases, leaving 10 bases between them. For the CDR3, the DNA is TGTGCCAGCAGCTCGCGACAGTACAATCAGCCCCAGCATTTT. As protein: CASSSRQYNQPQHF.

This chain uses TRBV4-3 with TRBJ1-1; D unresolved. Trimming left V 1 base short and J 9 bases short, with 9 bases between. Germline V gene sequence: CDR1 LGHNA, CDR2 YSLEER. There are 12 residues in the CDR3. The CDR3 here is CASSQGVGKAFF. The CDR3 coding sequence is TGCGCCAGCAGCCAAGGGGTAGGGAAAGCTTTCTTT.

The chain is built from TRBV5-1 and TRBJ1-3; weak D call: TRBD1 (6 bases). Trimming stripped 7 bases from V and 0 bases from J, with 17 bases between. The CDR3 has 16 amino acids. The germline V gene has CDR1 SGHRS and CDR2 YFSETQ. This CDR3 reads CASARGQGGSGNTIYF. The CDR3 DNA reads as TGCGCCAGCGCCCGGGGGCAGGGTGGCTCTGGAAACACCATATATTTT.

V and J are TRBV29-1 and TRBJ1-3; D is uncertain. The germline V gene has CDR1 SQVTM and CDR2 ANQGSEA. The CDR3 extends over 11 amino acids. V gave up 5 bases and J gave up 8 bases, with 10 bases separating them. The CDR3 coding sequence is TGCAGCGTTTTGAGTGGGGACACCATATATTTT. Its protein is CSVLSGDTIYF.

This clone was found once. This chain joins TRBV5-1 and TRBJ2-7, with D unresolved. The CDR3 length is 12 residues. Between the trimmed V and J ends, which lost 5 bases and 4 bases, there was a span of 10 bases. Germline V gene sequence: CDR1 SGHRS, CDR2 YFSETQ. CDR3 protein: CASRVPPYEQYF. DNA of the CDR3: TGCGCCAGCAGAGTCCCTCCATACGAGCAGTACTTC.

This clone appeared a few times. This CDR3 is CASSGRGQGRSPLHF. CDR3 coding DNA: TGTGCCAGCAGCGGGCGAGGACAGGGACGGTCACCCCTCCACTTT. The chain has TRBV5-6 and TRBJ1-6, with 8 bases that match TRBD1. J gave up 10 bases and V 4 bases, and 10 bases lay outside the gene matches. Germline CDR1 reads SGHDT; CDR2 reads YYEEEE. This CDR3 contains 15 residues.

This clone turned up a few times. The chain recombines TRBV19 with TRBJ1-1; D gene unclear. Trimming left V 6 bases short and J 5 bases short, with 7 bases between. The CDR3 length is 11 residues. The germline gives CDR1 LNHDA, CDR2 SQIVND (reference sequence). CDR3 region: CASRLRTEAFF. The DNA for the CDR3 is TGTGCCAGTAGACTGAGAACTGAAGCTTTCTTT.